The 20 T cell receptor beta chains given below trace back to one sample, sequenced in a study of monozygotic twins with inflammatory bowel disease. After re-calling the 5' RACE reads, TCRdb lists one entry per CDR3 protein, DNA absent. This sample's table has 300,000 to 400,000 distinct CDR3 sequences. Sequencing used blood. Receptors were obtained from a human donor with ulcerative colitis or Crohn's disease, or a healthy co-twin of an affected twin (not recorded which).

This chain joins TRBV20-1 and TRBJ2-1; TCRdb calls TRBD2, which cannot be checked without DNA. The CDR3 covers 17 residues. Germline loops: CDR1 DFQATT, CDR2 SNEGSKA (reference sequence). This chain's CDR3 is CSTRGTSGRLGNNEQFF.

The V gene is TRBV12-3 or TRBV12-4, the J gene TRBJ1-4. The length of the CDR3 is 16 residues. The CDR3 region is CASSLGYAATNEKLFF.

The CDR3 sequence is CSATGTSTTGELFF. The chain has TRBV20-1 and TRBJ2-2; TCRdb gives TRBD2 as the D gene, but with no DNA this cannot be confirmed. CDR1 and CDR2 (germline): DFQATT, SNEGSKA (reference sequence). This CDR3 is 14 amino acids long.

V and J are TRBV12-3 or TRBV12-4 and TRBJ1-4. The CDR3 runs 16 residues. CDR3 sequence reads: CASSPPSAGYNEKLFF.

V and J are TRBV4-1 and TRBJ2-7; TCRdb picks TRBD1, but there is no DNA to check that call. The CDR3 length is 15 residues. The V gene's germline CDR1 is MGHRA and CDR2 YSYEKL. CDR3: CASSQENRKTYEQYF.

This chain connects TRBV7-8 to TRBJ1-1; the TRBD1 assignment by TCRdb is unverifiable without DNA. There are 15 residues in the CDR3. CDR1 and CDR2 (germline): SGHVS, FQNEAQ. CDR3 sequence reads: CASSLGTGGKPEAFF. Supplemented by reference TRBV7-8 and TRBJ1-1, the full variable domain reads GAGVSQSPRYKVAKRGQDVALRCDPISGHVSLFWYQQALGQGPEFLTYFQNEAQLDKSGLPSDRFFAERPEGSVSTLKIQRTQQEDSAVYLCASSLGTGGKPEAFFGQGTRLTVV.

The J gene is TRBJ2-1, the V gene TRBV2; TCRdb gives TRBD1 as the D gene, but with no DNA this cannot be confirmed. The germline gives CDR1 SNHLY, CDR2 FYNNEI. This CDR3 has 13 residues. The CDR3 here is CASQGDRYNEQFF.

The V gene is TRBV3-1, the J gene TRBJ2-3; TCRdb picks TRBD2, but there is no DNA to check that call. Germline V gene lookup returns CDR1 LGHDT and CDR2 YNNKEL (reference sequence). The CDR3 is made up of 18 amino acids. This chain's CDR3 is CASSPGTSGAFSTDTQYF.

The chain carries TRBV6-1 and TRBJ1-6. CDR3 length: 14 amino acids. Germline loops: CDR1 MNHNS, CDR2 SASEGT. This CDR3 is CASIWKRGDSPLHF.

The chain uses TRBV7-2 and TRBJ2-7; no DNA is available, so the TRBD1 call from TCRdb remains unchecked. Germline CDR1 SGHTA, CDR2 FQGNSA. The CDR3 has 15 residues. CDR3 sequence reads: CASSLGGVGSYEQYF.

V and J are TRBV6-1 and TRBJ1-2; TCRdb calls TRBD1, which cannot be checked without DNA. Germline loops: CDR1 MNHNS, CDR2 SASEGT. The CDR3 runs to 15 residues. CDR3 residues: CASSPRTGANYGYTF.

This chain joins TRBV20-1 and TRBJ1-6. In germline, CDR1 is DFQATT, CDR2 SNEGSKA (reference sequence). This CDR3 contains 14 residues. The CDR3 loop reads CSASREGTNSPLHF.

The V call is TRBV6-1, the J call TRBJ2-1; the D gene TCRdb calls, TRBD2, cannot be checked with no DNA. CDR1 is MNHNS and CDR2 is SASEGT in the germline V gene. This CDR3 spans 15 amino acids. This chain's CDR3 is CASSERDYSYNEQFF.

V usage is TRBV20-1 and J usage is TRBJ1-1. Germline-derived CDR1 and CDR2 are DFQATT and SNEGSKA (reference sequence). The CDR3 is made up of 13 amino acids. The chain's CDR3 is CSARVGGSTEAFF.

CDR3: CASSQSGYTEAFF. The chain is built from TRBV5-1 and TRBJ1-1. The germline CDR1 and CDR2 sequences are SGHRS and YFSETQ. This CDR3 spans 13 amino acids.

J is TRBJ1-2 and V is TRBV10-3; TCRdb picks TRBD1, but there is no DNA to check that call. The CDR3 sequence is 13 residues long. The germline gives CDR1 ENHRY, CDR2 SYGVKD. CDR3: CAISKETGGGYTF.

The genes are TRBV20-1 and TRBJ1-2; TCRdb selects TRBD1, and the lack of DNA leaves this call unchecked. The CDR3 spans 15 residues. Germline CDR1 and CDR2: DFQATT and SNEGSKA (reference sequence). The CDR3 reads CSARDPAGTVYGYTF.

The chain links TRBV12-3 or TRBV12-4 to TRBJ2-2; the TCRdb D gene call, TRBD1, has no DNA to confirm it. This CDR3 comprises 15 residues. This CDR3 is CASSLRGGQNGELFF.

V usage is TRBV20-1 and J usage is TRBJ2-1; TCRdb's D call of TRBD2 is untestable without DNA. The CDR3 totals 20 residues. Germline loops: CDR1 DFQATT, CDR2 SNEGSKA (reference sequence). The CDR3 spells CSAQGIGDRALAGVYNEQFF.

The genes are TRBV28 and TRBJ2-4; TCRdb lists TRBD2, though no DNA is available to test this call. The germline V gene encodes CDR1 MDHEN and CDR2 SYDVKM. The CDR3 is made up of 15 amino acids. CDR3 in amino acids: CASSSSGKVKNIQYF.